This T cell receptor beta chain emerged from a study of T cells in Graves' hyperthyroidism and ophthalmopathy. RNA transcripts yielded amplified TCR beta CDR3 regions. HTBI primers were used for first-round RT-PCR of the TCR CDR3. One entry per CDR3 protein, called by TCRdb with MiXCR from the multiplex PCR reads. This table has around 690,000 distinct CDR3 sequences, about 18% appearing once. There are 15 residues in the CDR3. CDR1 and CDR2 (germline): DFQATT, SNEGSKA (reference sequence). With 3 bases clipped from V and 2 bases from J, the junction kept 6 bases outside the gene matches. This clonotype was counted at least ten times.

Sequencing used blood. This rearrangement joins TRBV20-1 to TRBJ2-7; 11 bases agree with TRBD2. The TCR originated in a man between 50 and 59 years old with Graves' hyperthyroidism. The DNA of the CDR3 is TGCAGTGCTAGTGGAACTAGCGGGGGTACCTACGAGCAGTACTTC. Its protein product is CSASGTSGGTYEQYF.